One T cell receptor beta chain is described in this entry. Because the CDR3's place on the DNA is in doubt, the DNA is left out and the CDR3 is given as listed by TCRdb. Profiled with immunoSEQ multiplex PCR; TCRdb holds only in-frame clones, not every one. The sample has 280,000 or so clones, around nine tenths seen once. This sample was included in a study of blood T cell repertoires in COVID-19. The wider study: T cells, B-cell-depleted T cells, or PBMCs supplied cDNA or gDNA.

The CDR3 spans 20 amino acids, including both terminal residues. Sequencing was carried out using PBMCs or T cells enriched from blood (not recorded which). This sequence joins TRBV12-2 and TRBJ2-7; the table's D gene call, TRBD2, was not cross checked with the DNA. TRBV12-2 is an annotated pseudogene. This sequence was found in a woman in her 40s who had recovered from COVID-19. The CDR3 sequence is CASRLVIWASGSLKDYEQYF.